The next 20 T cell receptor beta chains were all read from a single sample in a study of blood T cells in healthy people across ages. For the second PCR, which ran for about 7 to 12 cycles, a sample-barcoded 5' primer and a J-beta primer mix were used. One entry per CDR3 protein results from TCRdb running MiXCR on the 5' RACE reads. The sample records some 700,000 distinct CDR3 sequences, over 20% being singletons. The sample was blood. The receptors originated from an older man in good health.

V gene TRBV7-6 combines with J gene TRBJ1-4; D remains ambiguous. The CDR3 has 12 amino acids. V gave up 0 bases and J gave up 6 bases, with 2 bases separating them. In germline, CDR1 is SGHVS, CDR2 FNYEAQ. The CDR3 reads CASSLADEKLFF. The CDR3 DNA sequence: TGTGCCAGCAGCTTAGCTGATGAAAAACTGTTTTTT.

CDR3 region: CSARDVTSGTYEQYF. The CDR3 nucleotides are TGCAGTGCTAGAGATGTTACTAGCGGCACCTACGAGCAGTACTTC. The genes are TRBV20-1 and TRBJ2-7; TRBD2 aligns across 8 bases. Germline loops: CDR1 DFQATT, CDR2 SNEGSKA (reference sequence). Trimming at V came to 0 bases and at J to 2 bases, leaving 6 bases not matched to a gene. This CDR3 has 15 amino acids.

This clonotype was detected only a few times. CDR3 region: CATSSRRGTANYGYTF. The CDR3, as DNA: TGTGCCACCAGCTCCCGGAGAGGGACAGCTAACTATGGCTACACCTTC. The V gene is TRBV15, the J gene TRBJ1-2; TRBD1 aligns across 7 bases. V was pared by 5 bases and J by 0 bases, with 9 bases of the junction left unmatched. Germline CDR1 and CDR2: LNHNV and YYDKDF (reference sequence). The CDR3 is 16 amino acids.

The rearrangement links TRBV7-2 to TRBJ1-2; D is undetermined. The CDR3 extends over 15 amino acids. The germline V gene has CDR1 SGHTA and CDR2 FQGNSA. Trimming shortened V by 1 base and J by 1 base, and 10 bases separated the two germline ends. CDR3 sequence reads: CASSLDPGSNYGYTF. CDR3 coding DNA: TGTGCCAGCAGCTTAGATCCGGGGAGTAACTATGGCTACACCTTC.

The CDR3 nucleotides read TGTGCCACCAGTGAAAACAGGGGACAGGCGGGGGCTGAAGCTTTCTTT. Protein: CATSENRGQAGAEAFF. This chain uses TRBV24-1 with TRBJ1-1; 8 positions match TRBD1. The V gene end was trimmed by 4 bases and the J gene end by 6 bases; junction bases not matched to a gene: 12. Germline V lookup: CDR1 KGHDR, CDR2 SFDVKD. The CDR3 runs to 16 residues.

The chain recombines TRBV5-1 with TRBJ2-7; D assignment may be TRBD1 or TRBD2 (5 bases each). The CDR3 totals 16 residues. Germline values: CDR1 SGHRS, CDR2 YFSETQ. Deletions cut 0 bases from V and 0 bases from J, with 13 bases between. The CDR3 bases are TGCGCCAGCAGCTTGGCTGGTGCAGGGAGCTCCTACGAGCAGTACTTC. Translated, it gives CASSLAGAGSSYEQYF.

The chain employs TRBV20-1 and TRBJ1-2; the match to TRBD1 covers 10 bases. The CDR3 loop spans 14 amino acids. V lost 1 base and J lost 5; bases outside the gene matches: 4. The germline gives CDR1 DFQATT, CDR2 SNEGSKA (reference sequence). As DNA, the CDR3 is TGCAGTGCTAGAGGGGGACAGGGGTTTTATGGCTACACCTTC. Its translation is CSARGGQGFYGYTF.

This clonotype turned up a few times. V gene TRBV20-1 combines with J gene TRBJ1-2; 10 bases match TRBD1. V lost 6 bases and J lost 3; bases outside the gene matches: 4. The CDR3 is made up of 13 amino acids. CDR1 and CDR2 from the germline V gene are DFQATT and SNEGSKA (reference sequence). The CDR3 is CSAGQGVDYGYTF. As DNA, the CDR3 is TGCAGTGCCGGACAGGGGGTGGACTATGGCTACACCTTC.

This clonotype was counted only a few times. The V and J genes are TRBV25-1 and TRBJ2-1; D is uncertain. Trimming cost V 6 bases and J 3 bases, with 12 bases left between them. CDR3 size: 14 residues. CDR1 MGHDK and CDR2 SYGVNS come from the germline V gene. DNA of the CDR3: TGTGCCAGCAGCGCACGACTCTTCTACAATGAGCAGTTCTTC. Translation gives CASSARLFYNEQFF.

The table lists this clonotype with a few counts. This sequence joins TRBV12-3 or TRBV12-4 and TRBJ1-4; no reliable D call. The ends were cut back, 3 bases at V and 5 bases at J, with 13 bases in the middle. CDR3 length: 15 amino acids. CDR3 protein: CASSLSGRHNEKLFF. The CDR3 DNA reads TGTGCCAGCAGTTTGTCGGGCAGGCACAATGAAAAACTGTTTTTT.

The chain joins TRBV9 to TRBJ2-3, with 12 bases identical to TRBD2. The J segment lost 6 bases and the V segment lost 4 bases, leaving 6 bases of the junction unmatched. Per germline, CDR1 SGDLS and CDR2 YYNGEE. The CDR3 totals 15 residues. The CDR3 coding sequence is TGTGCCAGCAGCACCAGACTAGCGGGGGTCGATACGCAGTATTTT. Residues: CASSTRLAGVDTQYF.

This clonotype was counted only a few times. The V and J genes are TRBV7-2 and TRBJ2-2; 13 bases are a match to TRBD2. CDR1 is SGHTA, CDR2 FQGNSA, per germline. With V trimmed by 5 bases and J by 4 bases, 4 bases remained unmatched. The CDR3 contains 16 residues. DNA for the CDR3: TGTGCCAGCAGCGAGACTAGCGGGAGGCCCACCGGGGAGCTGTTTTTT. This sequence encodes CASSETSGRPTGELFF.

The chain joins TRBV4-1 to TRBJ2-7; TRBD2 might be the D (5 bases). V was clipped by 2 bases and J by 12 bases, with 23 bases between them. The CDR3 loop spans 15 amino acids. CDR1 is MGHRA, CDR2 YSYEKL, per germline. In DNA, the CDR3 is TGCGCCAGCAGCCAAAACGGACTGCAGGTGGAGACCCGGTACTTC. It yields the protein CASSQNGLQVETRYF.

This clonotype was observed a handful of times. The chain carries TRBV6-7 and TRBJ2-1; 7 bases align to TRBD2. TRBV6-7 is treated as an ORF (open reading frame) with a function not yet certain. This CDR3 spans 17 amino acids. With V trimmed by 1 base and J by 0 bases, 6 bases remained unmatched. The CDR3 is CASSYFRTRGSYNEQFF. CDR3 nucleotide sequence: TGTGCCAGCAGTTACTTTCGGACTAGAGGCTCCTACAATGAGCAGTTCTTC.

This clonotype was recorded a few times. The chain uses TRBV14 and TRBJ1-2; the D is unclear. The V end lost 5 bases, the J end lost 8 bases, and 15 bases lay between the germline ends. CDR3 length: 13 residues. Germline CDR1 is SGHDN and CDR2 is FVKESK. The CDR3 region is CASSDPRGGGYTF. The CDR3 DNA reads TGTGCCAGCAGCGACCCACGAGGAGGCGGCTACACCTTC.

This chain connects TRBV12-3 or TRBV12-4 to TRBJ2-3, with D perhaps TRBD1 or TRBD2 (5 bases each). Trimming pared 7 bases from V and 4 bases from J, leaving 12 bases between. The CDR3 spans 13 residues. The chain's CDR3 is CASTTLGADTQYF. As DNA, the CDR3 is TGTGCCAGCACCACTTTGGGGGCAGATACGCAGTATTTT.

The CDR3 bases are TGTGCCAGCAGCCCCTCTCGACGCACCCTCGATACGCAGTATTTT. As protein: CASSPSRRTLDTQYF. The chain uses TRBV3-1 and TRBJ2-3; D is unclear. Germline V CDR1 and CDR2: LGHDT, YNNKEL (reference sequence). V lost 4 bases and J 6 bases, leaving 17 bases between the germline ends. The CDR3 sequence is 15 residues long.

This clonotype was seen a few times. The rearrangement uses TRBV7-8 and TRBJ1-1; no clear D gene. This CDR3 has 12 amino acids. Germline V lookup: CDR1 SGHVS, CDR2 FQNEAQ. The V gene lost 7 bases and the J gene lost 0 bases, with 6 bases spanning the gap. CDR3 sequence: CASIGLNTEAFF. In nucleotides, the CDR3 is TGTGCCAGCATAGGATTGAACACTGAAGCTTTCTTT.

This clonotype was detected ten times or more. The chain joins TRBV9 to TRBJ1-3, with a possible D match to TRBD1 (5 bases). The CDR3 totals 14 residues. V shed 3 bases and J shed 1 base, with 8 bases lying between them. Germline V gene data show CDR1 as SGDLS and CDR2 as YYNGEE. This CDR3 is CASSAGGSGNTIYF. The CDR3 DNA sequence: TGTGCCAGCAGCGCGGGGGGTTCTGGAAACACCATATATTTT.

The chain carries TRBV11-2 and TRBJ2-1; 12 bases line up with TRBD2. The germline V gene has CDR1 SGHAT and CDR2 FQNNGV. The CDR3 spans 15 residues. V shed 2 bases, J shed 8 bases, and the junction held 4 bases outside the gene matches. CDR3 in amino acids: CASSLSSGGVHEQFF. The CDR3, as DNA: TGTGCCAGCAGCTTATCTAGCGGGGGGGTCCATGAGCAGTTCTTC.